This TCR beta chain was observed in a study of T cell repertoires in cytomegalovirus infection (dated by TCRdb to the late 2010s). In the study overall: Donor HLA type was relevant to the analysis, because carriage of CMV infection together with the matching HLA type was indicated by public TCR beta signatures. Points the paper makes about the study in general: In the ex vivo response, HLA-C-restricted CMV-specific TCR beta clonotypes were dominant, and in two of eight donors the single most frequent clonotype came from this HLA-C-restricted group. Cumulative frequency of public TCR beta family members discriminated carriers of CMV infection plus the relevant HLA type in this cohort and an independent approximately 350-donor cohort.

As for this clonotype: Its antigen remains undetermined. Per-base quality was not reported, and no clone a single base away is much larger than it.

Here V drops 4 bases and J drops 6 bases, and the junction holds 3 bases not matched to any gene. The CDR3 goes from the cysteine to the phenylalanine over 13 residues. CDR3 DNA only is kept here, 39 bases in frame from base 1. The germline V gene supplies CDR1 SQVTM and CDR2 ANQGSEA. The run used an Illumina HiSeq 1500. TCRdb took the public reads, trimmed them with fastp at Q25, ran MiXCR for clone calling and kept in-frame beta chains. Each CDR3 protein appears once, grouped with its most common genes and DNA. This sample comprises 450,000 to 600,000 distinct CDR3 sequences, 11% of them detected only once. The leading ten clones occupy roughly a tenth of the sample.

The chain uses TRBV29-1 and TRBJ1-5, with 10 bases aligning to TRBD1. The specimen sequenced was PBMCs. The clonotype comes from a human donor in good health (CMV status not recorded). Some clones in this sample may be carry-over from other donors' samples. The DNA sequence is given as TGCAGCGTTGGGGACAGGGGAGGTCAGCCCCAGCATTTT. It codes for CSVGDRGGQPQHF.